This record concerns one TCR beta chain sequence. The target antigen is unknown. From germline, CDR1 is LNHDA and CDR2 SQIVND (reference sequence). The CDR3 runs to 15 residues. Trimming left V 5 bases short and J 4 bases short, with 17 bases between. This sample was included in a study of cytomegalovirus exposure and HLA in healthy donors. Overall study results and limits: Cytomegalovirus association was listed for about 170 TCR beta chains. In a later analysis, parvovirus B19, influenza, CMV and Epstein-Barr virus appeared linked to several top co-occurrence clusters. Researchers had no immune exposure information except CMV serostatus available.

Primers: 60 Vbeta forward and 13 Jbeta reverse. Clones were read by immunoSEQ multiplex PCR, and TCRdb kept only the in-frame ones, dropping some. This sample yields some 150,000 clones, of which over 80% are seen a single time; roughly 3.5% belongs to the top ten. Each donor's status was that of a healthy bone marrow donor. The sequence was collected from a male donor in good health and CMV-seronegative. The chain joins TRBV19 to TRBJ1-2; TRBD1 might be the D (5 bases). The specimen sequenced was PBMCs. The CDR3 nucleotides read TGTGCCAGTAGTGCCCCCTTCGGGGGTGCCTATGGCTACACCTTC. Translating it yields CASSAPFGGAYGYTF.